This T cell receptor beta chain is from a study of CD8 T cells in Susac syndrome. Reverse transcription used roughly 0.45 to 1 ug RNA and random hexamers. TCRdb used MiXCR to reprocess the immunoSEQ multiplex PCR reads, holding one entry per CDR3 protein. The table lists some 200,000 distinct CDR3 sequences, roughly 92% of them singletons. Negative isolation yielded CD4+ and CD8+ T cells, and FACS enriched TEMRA cells. V was shortened by 5 bases and J by 7 bases, with 14 bases between the two germline ends. CDR1 and CDR2 (germline): SEHNR, FQNEAQ (reference sequence). CDR3 length: 13 amino acids. The sequencing sample was made of CD8+ T cells from PBMCs. This TCR was recovered from a human donor with multiple sclerosis. V gene TRBV7-9 combines with J gene TRBJ1-1, with a possible D match to TRBD1 (5 bases). The CDR3 spells CASSPPGSVEAFF. Written as DNA, the CDR3 is TGTGCCAGCAGCCCGCCAGGGAGTGTTGAAGCTTTCTTT.